What follows are 21 T cell receptor beta chains derived from one specimen sequenced in a study of CD8+ T cells in alopecia areata. Once RNA had been extracted, it was reverse transcribed into cDNA to act as the sequencing template. Sequencing used immunoSEQ multiplex PCR; TCRdb keeps in-frame clones, though not all of them. The sample carries some 150,000 clones, around 50% recorded once. This specimen consisted of CD4+ T cells sorted from blood, obtained at week 0. The source is a human donor with alopecia areata.

The chain recombines TRBV4-3 with TRBJ1-1; D ambiguous. Germline V lookup: CDR1 LGHNA, CDR2 YSLEER. CDR3 length: 12 amino acids. Trimming took off 2 bases at V and 11 bases at J, with 12 bases between the two ends. The CDR3 DNA sequence: TGCGCCAGCAGCCAATCCGATAACGTTGCTTTCTTT. The encoded protein is CASSQSDNVAFF.

The genes are TRBV6-5 and TRBJ1-5; D unclear. Germline V gives CDR1 MNHEY, CDR2 SVGAGI. Deletions cut 4 bases from V and 0 bases from J, with 7 bases between. The CDR3 is 14 amino acids. As DNA, the CDR3 is TGTGCCAGCAGTTCCGGGCCTAGCAATCAGCCCCAGCATTTT. Its translation is CASSSGPSNQPQHF.

This chain joins TRBV7-2 and TRBJ1-1; D is uncertain. Per the germline V gene, CDR1 is SGHTA and CDR2 is FQGNSA. CDR3 length: 14 amino acids. Trimming took off 1 base at V and 3 bases at J, with 9 bases between the two ends. The CDR3 sequence is CASSLVGQDTEAFF. CDR3 nucleotides: TGTGCCAGCAGCTTAGTCGGGCAGGACACTGAAGCTTTCTTT.

This CDR3 reads CASSPRGQGGTDTQYF. The CDR3 DNA sequence: TGCGCCAGCAGCCCCCGAGGACAGGGAGGCACAGATACGCAGTATTTT. The chain uses TRBV5-1 and TRBJ2-3, with 8 positions matching TRBD1. The CDR3 covers 16 residues. Per the germline V gene, CDR1 is SGHRS and CDR2 is YFSETQ. Unmatched junction bases numbered 8, after V lost 4 bases and J lost 1 base.

As to this clone: The germline gene is not matched at one end of the junction; a read error may be the cause. The V call is TRBV25-1, the J call TRBJ2-3; D is uncertain. The CDR3 is 16 residues long. The germline V gene encodes CDR1 MGHDK and CDR2 SYGVNS. The CDR3 nucleotides are TGTGCCAGCAGTGACCCTTACCGGACGCGCACGGATACGCAGTATTTT. This sequence encodes CASSDPYRTRTDTQYF.

The table lists this clone with a few counts. The same CDR3 can be traced to other DNA sequences in this sample. V is TRBV7-9 and J is TRBJ2-2; maybe TRBD2 (5 bases). Germline V gene data show CDR1 as SEHNR and CDR2 as FQNEAQ (reference sequence). The CDR3 has 13 residues. Trimming stripped 3 bases from V and 3 bases from J, with 5 bases between. The CDR3: CASSLRDTGELFF. The CDR3 bases are TGTGCCAGCAGCTTGAGGGACACCGGGGAGCTGTTTTTT.

V is TRBV2 and J is TRBJ1-1; a weak D match, TRBD1 (6 bases). V was pared by 6 bases and J by 1 base, with 9 bases between. CDR3 length equals 13 residues. Per germline, CDR1 SNHLY and CDR2 FYNNEI. The CDR3 DNA sequence: TGTGCCAGCAGACAGGGAGGGAACACTGAAGCTTTCTTT. The encoded protein is CASRQGGNTEAFF.

This sequence joins TRBV30 and TRBJ1-5; 7 positions agree with TRBD1. The CDR3 is made up of 18 amino acids. Germline V gene data show CDR1 as GTSNPN and CDR2 as SVGIG (reference sequence). V lost 0 bases, J lost 6 bases, and 17 bases stayed unmatched. The CDR3 loop is CAWSVEKLSQGRGQPQHF. DNA for the CDR3: TGTGCCTGGAGTGTAGAGAAGTTGTCACAGGGGAGGGGTCAGCCCCAGCATTTT.

The gene calls are TRBV10-3 and TRBJ2-1; a possible D gene is TRBD2 (6 bases). Germline CDR1 reads ENHRY; CDR2 reads SYGVKD. V dropped 5 bases and J dropped 4 bases, with 9 bases sitting between them. This CDR3 contains 13 residues. Here the CDR3 reads CAISLGLYNEQFF. The CDR3, as DNA: TGTGCCATCAGTCTGGGACTTTACAATGAGCAGTTCTTC.

V gene TRBV30 combines with J gene TRBJ2-1; D is unresolved. V was cut by 2 bases and J by 3 bases, with 5 bases left in between. The CDR3 runs to 12 residues. Germline CDR1 is GTSNPN and CDR2 is SVGIG (reference sequence). The chain's CDR3 is CAWSPDYNEQFF. The CDR3 nucleotides are TGTGCCTGGAGTCCCGACTACAATGAGCAGTTCTTC.

V is TRBV5-1 and J is TRBJ1-1, with TRBD1 identical over 8 bases. This CDR3 has 15 amino acids. V lost 4 bases to trimming and J lost 0 bases; unmatched junction nucleotides: 5. Germline CDR1 is SGHRS and CDR2 is YFSETQ. The CDR3 nucleotides read TGCGCCAGCAGCCAATTGACAGGGGTGAACACTGAAGCTTTCTTT. This translates into CASSQLTGVNTEAFF.

This clone was detected a few times. The chain has TRBV29-1 and TRBJ2-7; no clear D gene. There are 12 residues in the CDR3. V was shortened by 5 bases and J by 3 bases, with 11 bases between the two germline ends. Germline CDR1 reads SQVTM; CDR2 reads ANQGSEA. The CDR3 DNA sequence: TGCAGCGTTTCCTCGTCCGGCTACGAGCAGTACTTC. Its translation: CSVSSSGYEQYF.

This clone has more than one count but fewer than ten. The V gene is TRBV7-9, the J gene TRBJ2-7; D not certain. CDR3 length: 11 residues. The germline V gene has CDR1 SEHNR and CDR2 FQNEAQ (reference sequence). Trimming left V 2 bases short and J 4 bases short, with 3 bases between. The CDR3 nucleotides read TGTGCCAGCAGCTTAAGATACGAGCAGTACTTC. This sequence encodes CASSLRYEQYF.

J is TRBJ1-2 and V is TRBV28; TRBD1 agrees at 8 bases. V lost 6 bases, J lost 8 bases, and 11 bases stayed unmatched. Germline lookup yields CDR1 MDHEN and CDR2 SYDVKM. CDR3 length equals 14 residues. DNA for the CDR3: TGTGCCAGCAGACGGACAGGGACTATTGGAGGCTACACCTTC. It specifies CASRRTGTIGGYTF.

The chain couples TRBV5-1 to TRBJ2-3, with D unresolved. Germline V CDR1 and CDR2: SGHRS, YFSETQ. The CDR3 contains 12 residues. V was clipped by 4 bases and J by 6 bases, with 9 bases between them. The CDR3 sequence is CASSHEWDTQYF. CDR3 DNA: TGCGCCAGCAGCCATGAGTGGGATACGCAGTATTTT.

As regards this clone: An end of the junction differs from the germline gene, which may be a read error. The chain employs TRBV7-7 and TRBJ2-1; D is ambiguous. In germline, CDR1 is SSHAT, CDR2 FNYEAQ (reference sequence). This CDR3 spans 13 amino acids. The CDR3 here is CASSSIGVNEQFF. The CDR3 region has the DNA TGTGCTAGCAGTTCGATAGGCGTAAATGAGCAGTTCTTC. Variable domain in full (rest from reference TRBV7-7 and TRBJ2-1): GAGVSQSPRYKVTKRGQDVTLRCDPISSHATLYWYQQALGQGPEFLTYFNYEAQPDKSGLPSDRFSAERPEGSISTLTIQRTEQRDSAMYRCASSSIGVNEQFFGPGTRLTVL.

The chain links TRBV5-4 to TRBJ1-2; D is perhaps TRBD1 (5 bases). This CDR3 is 14 amino acids long. Trimming removed 4 bases at V and 2 bases at J, with 12 bases between. Per germline, CDR1 SGHNT and CDR2 YYREEE (reference sequence). The CDR3 region has the DNA TGTGCCAGCAGCCTCCCAGGGTTAAACTATGGCTACACCTTC. This translates into CASSLPGLNYGYTF.

This chain links TRBV11-3 with TRBJ1-1, with D hard to call. Trimming shortened V by 0 bases and J by 1 base, and 3 bases separated the two germline ends. CDR1 is SGHNT, CDR2 YENEEA, per germline. The CDR3 consists of 13 residues. CDR3 DNA: TGTGCCAGCAGCTTAGAGGAGAACACTGAAGCTTTCTTT. It encodes CASSLEENTEAFF.

The chain has TRBV27 and TRBJ1-5, with D perhaps TRBD1 (6 bases). V lost 5 bases and J 8 bases, leaving 16 bases between the germline ends. CDR1 MNHEY and CDR2 SMNVEV come from the germline V gene (reference sequence). The CDR3 is 14 amino acids. The CDR3 DNA sequence: TGTGCCAGCAGTGCCCGGGACAAGGGGAAGCCCCAGCATTTT. It encodes CASSARDKGKPQHF.

This clone was observed a few times. The CDR3 nucleotides are TGCAGCGTTGGGGGGTCCTCTGGGGCCAACGTCCTGACTTTC. Its protein product is CSVGGSSGANVLTF. V and J are TRBV29-1 and TRBJ2-6; D could derive from TRBD1 or TRBD2 (5 bases each). CDR3 length: 14 residues. Trimming pared 4 bases from V and 0 bases from J, leaving 7 bases between. Germline-derived CDR1 and CDR2 are SQVTM and ANQGSEA.

The chain links TRBV19 to TRBJ2-5; D possibly corresponds to TRBD2 (6 bases). The V and J ends lost 6 bases and 1 base respectively, with 9 bases between them. The CDR3 contains 13 residues. From germline, CDR1 is LNHDA and CDR2 SQIVND (reference sequence). This chain's CDR3 is CASRRGLQETQYF. The CDR3 region has the DNA TGTGCCAGTAGACGGGGACTCCAAGAGACCCAGTACTTC.